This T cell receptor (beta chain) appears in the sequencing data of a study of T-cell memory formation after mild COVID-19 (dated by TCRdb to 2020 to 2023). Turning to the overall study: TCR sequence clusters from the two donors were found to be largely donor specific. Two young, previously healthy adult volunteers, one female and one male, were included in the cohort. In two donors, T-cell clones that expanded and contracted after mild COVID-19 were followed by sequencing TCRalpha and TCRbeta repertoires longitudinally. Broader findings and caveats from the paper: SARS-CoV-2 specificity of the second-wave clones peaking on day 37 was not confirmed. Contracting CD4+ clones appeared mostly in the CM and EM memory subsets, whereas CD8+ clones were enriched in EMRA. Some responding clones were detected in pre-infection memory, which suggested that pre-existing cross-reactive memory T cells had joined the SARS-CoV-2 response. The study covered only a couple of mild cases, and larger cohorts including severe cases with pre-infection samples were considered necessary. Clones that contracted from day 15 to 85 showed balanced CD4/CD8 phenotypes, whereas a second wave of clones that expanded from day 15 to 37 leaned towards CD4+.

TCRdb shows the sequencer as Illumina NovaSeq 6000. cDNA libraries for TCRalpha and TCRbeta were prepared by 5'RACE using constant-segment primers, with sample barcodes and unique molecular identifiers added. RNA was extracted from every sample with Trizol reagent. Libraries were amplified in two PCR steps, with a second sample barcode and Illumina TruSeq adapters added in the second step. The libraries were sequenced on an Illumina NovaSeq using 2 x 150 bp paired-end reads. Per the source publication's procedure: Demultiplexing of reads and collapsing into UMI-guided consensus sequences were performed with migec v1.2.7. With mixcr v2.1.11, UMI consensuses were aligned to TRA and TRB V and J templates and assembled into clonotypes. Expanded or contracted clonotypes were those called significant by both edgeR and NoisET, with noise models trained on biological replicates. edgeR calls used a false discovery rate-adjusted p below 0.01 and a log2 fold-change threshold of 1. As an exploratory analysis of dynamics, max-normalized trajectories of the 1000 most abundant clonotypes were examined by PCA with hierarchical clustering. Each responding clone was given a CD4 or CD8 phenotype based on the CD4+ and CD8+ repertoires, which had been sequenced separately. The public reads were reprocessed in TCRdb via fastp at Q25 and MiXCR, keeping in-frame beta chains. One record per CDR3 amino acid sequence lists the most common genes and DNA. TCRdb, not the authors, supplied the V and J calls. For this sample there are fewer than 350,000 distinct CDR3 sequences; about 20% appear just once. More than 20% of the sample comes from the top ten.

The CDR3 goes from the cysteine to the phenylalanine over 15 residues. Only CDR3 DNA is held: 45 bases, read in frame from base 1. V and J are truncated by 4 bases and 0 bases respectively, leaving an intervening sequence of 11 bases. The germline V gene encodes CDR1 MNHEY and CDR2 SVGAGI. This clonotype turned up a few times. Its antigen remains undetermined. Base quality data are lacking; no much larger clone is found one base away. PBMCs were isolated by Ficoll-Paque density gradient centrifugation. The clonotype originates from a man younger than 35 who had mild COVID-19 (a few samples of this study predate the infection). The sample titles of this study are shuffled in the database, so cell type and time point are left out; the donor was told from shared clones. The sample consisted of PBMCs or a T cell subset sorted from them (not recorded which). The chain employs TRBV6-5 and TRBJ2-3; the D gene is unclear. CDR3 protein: CASSFQDSSTDTQYF. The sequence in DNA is TGTGCCAGCAGTTTTCAGGATTCTAGCACAGATACGCAGTATTTT.